One and the same sample provided the 4 T cell receptor beta chains below, sequenced in a study of blood T cell repertoires in COVID-19 (dated by TCRdb to the early 2020s). Library method: the immunoSEQ multiplex PCR assay. What TCRdb holds here is the immuneACCESS table cut down to in-frame rearrangements. Part of the clones is not present; checked against another copy, under half of the missing clones reflect an unresolved V gene, and the others are unexplained. A total of about 350,000 clones appear in this sample, 80% to 90% of them only once. In total, the top ten clones hold about 6.9% of the sample. The sample consisted of peripheral blood. Receptor source: a woman between 50 and 59 years old with COVID-19, enrolled during active disease.

Concerning this clone: This probably arose from a read error, given a far larger clone one base away. The chain combines TRBV3-1 (or the pseudogene TRBV3-2) with TRBJ2-2; unclear D gene. The CDR3 consists of 12 residues. Trimming cost V 3 bases and J 3 bases, with 2 bases left between them. CDR1 is LGHDT, CDR2 YNNKEL, per germline (reference sequence). The CDR3 nucleotides read TGTGCCAGCAGCCACGACACCGGGGAGCTGTTTTTT. This gives the protein CASSHDTGELFF.

The V and J genes are TRBV12-5 and TRBJ2-7; the D is unclear. Germline lookup yields CDR1 LGHNT and CDR2 FRNRAP. The CDR3 has 11 residues. V was clipped by 3 bases and J by 4 bases, with 4 bases between them. Here the CDR3 DNA reads TGTGCTAGTGGTTTCAAATACGAGCAGTACTTC. Translated, it gives CASGFKYEQYF.

The V call is TRBV19, the J call TRBJ2-5; D might be TRBD2 (5 bases). Germline V gene data show CDR1 as LNHDA and CDR2 as SQIVND (reference sequence). V lost 7 bases and J 3 bases, leaving 18 bases between the germline ends. This CDR3 has 15 residues. CDR3 DNA sequence: TGTGCCAGTAACCCCGTGGGAGTAGGAGAAGAGACCCAGTACTTC. Its protein product is CASNPVGVGEETQYF.

This clone showed up just once. The DNA of the CDR3 is TGTGCCAGCAGCCATAGACTAGCGGGCTACAATGAGCAGTTCTTC. The encoded protein is CASSHRLAGYNEQFF. The chain employs TRBV3-1 (or the pseudogene TRBV3-2) and TRBJ2-1; 10 bases line up with TRBD2. After removal of 3 bases from V and 3 bases from J, the junction contained 2 bases not matched to a gene. CDR1 and CDR2 (germline): LGHDT, YNNKEL (reference sequence). This CDR3 has 15 residues.